This record concerns one T cell receptor (beta chain) sequence. The CDR3 extends over 13 amino acids. CDR1 is SGDLS and CDR2 is YYNGEE in the germline V gene. Trimming shortened V by 3 bases and J by 5 bases, and 12 bases separated the two germline ends. Measured with immunoSEQ multiplex PCR; TCRdb has only the in-frame clones, and not every one. The repertoire consists of more than 250,000 clones, with more than 70% occurring once and the leading ten covering about 5.2%. These data belong to a study of blood T cell repertoires in COVID-19. V is TRBV9 and J is TRBJ2-7; the D is unclear. The TCR was taken from a woman in her 30s who had recovered from COVID-19. Input material: PBMCs or T cells enriched from blood (not recorded which). Here the CDR3 DNA reads TGTGCCAGCAGCGGATCTGCTCGGGACGAGCAGTACTTC. This gives the protein CASSGSARDEQYF.